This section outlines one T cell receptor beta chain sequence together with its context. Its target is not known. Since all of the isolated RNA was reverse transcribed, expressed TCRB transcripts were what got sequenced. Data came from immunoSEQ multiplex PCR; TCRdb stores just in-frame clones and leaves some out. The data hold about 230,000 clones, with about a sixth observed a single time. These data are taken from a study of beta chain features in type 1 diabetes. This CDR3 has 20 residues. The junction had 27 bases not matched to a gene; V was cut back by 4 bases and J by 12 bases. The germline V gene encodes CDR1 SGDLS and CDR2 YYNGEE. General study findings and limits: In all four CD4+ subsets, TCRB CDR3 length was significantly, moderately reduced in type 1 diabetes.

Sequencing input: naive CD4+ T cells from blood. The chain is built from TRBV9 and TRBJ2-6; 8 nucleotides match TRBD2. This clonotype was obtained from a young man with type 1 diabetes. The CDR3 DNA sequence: TGTGCCAGCAGCCCTAATAGCGGGGTAAGACAGGTCGGAGCCCAAGGCGTCCTGACTTTC. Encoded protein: CASSPNSGVRQVGAQGVLTF.